These 10 T cell receptor beta chains were sequenced from one sample in a study of blood T cell repertoires in COVID-19. Some clones are missing from TCRdb's copy, which holds only in-frame ones; the method was immunoSEQ multiplex PCR. The sample shows about 110,000 clones, approximately 80% of them seen only once. The specimen sequenced was peripheral blood. The receptor set was obtained from a woman aged 60-70 years with acute or convalescent COVID-19.

V gene TRBV5-1 combines with J gene TRBJ2-7, with 7 bases fitting TRBD1. Germline CDR1 and CDR2: SGHRS and YFSETQ. Unmatched junction bases numbered 5, after V lost 4 bases and J lost 4 bases. There are 13 residues in the CDR3. The CDR3 loop reads CASSPGQFYEQYF. The CDR3 nucleotides are TGCGCCAGCAGCCCGGGACAGTTTTACGAGCAGTACTTC.

There are a few counts of this clone. The rearrangement joins TRBV5-1 to TRBJ1-1, with TRBD1 matching 10 bases. The CDR3 covers 16 residues. V lost 4 bases to trimming and J lost 1 base; unmatched junction nucleotides: 7. Germline V CDR1 and CDR2: SGHRS, YFSETQ. CDR3 residues: CASSPTGGAGNTEAFF. The CDR3 DNA sequence: TGCGCCAGCAGCCCGACAGGGGGCGCGGGGAACACTGAAGCTTTCTTT.

The chain uses TRBV12-5 and TRBJ2-7; TRBD2 is a possible D gene (5 bases). Trimming shortened V by 6 bases and J by 3 bases, and 12 bases separated the two germline ends. Germline-derived CDR1 and CDR2 are LGHNT and FRNRAP. This CDR3 comprises 13 residues. This CDR3 is CASGEGGYYEQYF. CDR3 bases: TGTGCTAGTGGCGAGGGCGGCTACTACGAGCAGTACTTC.

The chain combines TRBV6-5 with TRBJ2-7; perhaps TRBD2 as D (5 bases). The CDR3 contains 14 residues. Trimming cost V 3 bases and J 2 bases, with 11 bases left between them. CDR1 is MNHEY and CDR2 is SVGAGI in the germline V gene. The CDR3 region has the DNA TGTGCCAGCAGTTATAGGGAGTTAACCTACGAGCAGTACTTC. Translating it yields CASSYRELTYEQYF.

This clone has just a few counts. The rearrangement joins TRBV30 to TRBJ1-5, with 8 bases identical to TRBD1. The CDR3 runs 14 residues. Germline loops: CDR1 GTSNPN, CDR2 SVGIG (reference sequence). Germline trimming cut 1 base from V and 10 bases from J; bases unmatched to any gene: 9. The CDR3: CAWSGLGQGPPQHF. Here the CDR3 DNA reads TGTGCCTGGAGTGGGCTCGGACAGGGCCCCCCCCAGCATTTT. Supplemented by reference TRBV30 and TRBJ1-5, the full variable domain reads SQTIHQWPATLVQPVGSPLSLECTVEGTSNPNLYWYRQAAGRGLQLLFYSVGIGQISSEVPQNLSASRPQDRQFILSSKKLLLSDSGFYLCAWSGLGQGPPQHFGDGTRLSIL.

The chain joins TRBV4-1 to TRBJ2-1; D remains unclear. With 4 bases removed from V and 6 bases from J, the gap between germline ends came to 19 bases. CDR3 length: 16 residues. CDR1 and CDR2 (germline): MGHRA, YSYEKL. In DNA form, the CDR3 reads TGCGCCAGCAGCCCCACCCCCGCCCAAGGCGGCAATGAGCAGTTCTTC. Its translation is CASSPTPAQGGNEQFF.

The gene calls are TRBV30 and TRBJ2-5; D gene ambiguous. Germline-derived CDR1 and CDR2 are GTSNPN and SVGIG (reference sequence). The CDR3 extends over 11 amino acids. V lost 4 bases and J lost 3, with 6 bases in between. The CDR3 region has the DNA TGTGCCTGGAAACAAGAAGAGACCCAGTACTTC. It translates to CAWKQEETQYF.

This sequence joins TRBV5-1 and TRBJ1-4, with D maybe TRBD1 (6 bases). Germline CDR1 is SGHRS and CDR2 is YFSETQ. CDR3 size: 13 residues. Trimming shortened V by 2 bases and J by 5 bases, and 7 bases separated the two germline ends. CDR3 amino acids: CASSLGTNEKLFF. For the CDR3, the DNA is TGCGCCAGCAGCTTAGGGACAAATGAAAAACTGTTTTTT.

The chain joins TRBV18 to TRBJ2-1; tentative D call: TRBD2 (6 bases). This CDR3 region has 15 residues. Trimming shortened V by 5 bases and J by 2 bases, and 13 bases separated the two germline ends. Per germline, CDR1 KGHSH and CDR2 LQKENI. This CDR3 reads CASSSDTGAYNEQFF. DNA for the CDR3: TGTGCCAGCTCATCCGATACGGGGGCCTACAATGAGCAGTTCTTC. Drawing the rest from reference TRBV18 and TRBJ2-1, the complete variable domain is NAGVMQNPRHLVRRRGQEARLRCSPMKGHSHVYWYRQLPEEGLKFMVYLQKENIIDESGMPKERFSAEFPKEGPSILRIQQVVRGDSAAYFCASSSDTGAYNEQFFGPGTRLTVL.

V and J are TRBV29-1 and TRBJ1-5; 11 bases map to TRBD1. The CDR3 runs to 15 residues. Germline CDR1 is SQVTM and CDR2 is ANQGSEA. With 4 bases clipped from V and 2 bases from J, the junction kept 4 bases outside the gene matches. CDR3 in DNA: TGCAGCGTTGTGGTGGGACAGGGGGGCAATCAGCCCCAGCATTTT. Its translation is CSVVVGQGGNQPQHF.